These T cell receptor beta chains were read from a single sample in a study of T cells in Graves' hyperthyroidism and ophthalmopathy. TCRdb redid the calling of the multiplex PCR reads with MiXCR, one entry per CDR3 protein. The sample lists 500,000 or so distinct CDR3 sequences; approximately 17% were seen once. Source material: blood. These receptors were obtained from a woman under 30 with Graves' ophthalmopathy. CDR3s include the opening cysteine and the closing phenylalanine or tryptophan. D genes are given only for firm matches. Size values are once, few and many counts, or a class for expanded clones, and some rows have none.

v_gene	d_gene	abundance	j_gene	CDR3nt	CDR3aa
TRBV30	.	many	TRBJ1-1	TGTGCCTGGAGTGCGACAGTCCCCACTGAAGCTTTCTTT	CAWSATVPTEAFF
TRBV7-2	.	many	TRBJ1-5	TGTGCCAGCAGCTTTAGGTATTTGAATCAGCCCCAGCATTTT	CASSFRYLNQPQHF
TRBV7-2	.	many	TRBJ1-5	TGTGCCAGCAGCCCACAGGGTGGGGGGCCCCAGCATTTT	CASSPQGGGPQHF
TRBV7-3	TRBD2	many	TRBJ2-7	TGTGCCAGCAGCCCCCCCGGGAGGAACGAGCAGTACTTC	CASSPPGRNEQYF
TRBV15	.	many	TRBJ1-1	TGTGCCACCAGGGCCACAGGGAACACTGAAGCTTTCTTT	CATRATGNTEAFF
TRBV25-1	.	.	TRBJ1-3	TGTGCCAGCGCTTCACCGACGGAATTCTCAAACACCATATATTTT	CASASPTEFSNTIYF
TRBV11-2	.	many	TRBJ2-1	TGTGCCAGCAGCTTAGAGGATGAGCAGTTCTTC	CASSLEDEQFF
TRBV7-2	.	many	TRBJ1-1	TGTGCCAGCAGCTTAGTTTCCAGTCGGACGGTGAACACTGAAGCTTTCTTT	CASSLVSSRTVNTEAFF
TRBV11-3	.	many	TRBJ2-1	TGTGCCAGCAGCTTATCAGGGTGGGGCAGGTCGGAAAATGAGCAGTTCTTC	CASSLSGWGRSENEQFF
TRBV11-1	.	many	TRBJ2-7	TGTGCCAGCAGCTTATACCGGTCCCCCTACGAGCAGTACTTC	CASSLYRSPYEQYF
TRBV7-2	TRBD1	many	TRBJ1-6	TGTGCCAGCAGCCGAGGTGGACAGGGCCCCCCTTTCCATAATTCACCCCTCCACTTT	CASSRGGQGPPFHNSPLHF
TRBV7-9	.	.	TRBJ1-2	TGTGCCAGCACCTCAGAAAATTCAGGCTACACCTTC	CASTSENSGYTF
TRBV7-9	TRBD1	many	TRBJ1-5	TGTGCCAGCAGCTCCGACAGGGGTGATCAGCCCCAGCATTTT	CASSSDRGDQPQHF
TRBV12-3/TRBV12-4	.	.	TRBJ2-3	TGTGCCAGCGGTTTACAGGGAGCCTCTGGCACAGATACGCAGTATTTT	CASGLQGASGTDTQYF
TRBV3-1	.	many	TRBJ2-1	TGTGCCAGCAGCCAAGACTCTCTGTACAGGAATGAGCAGTTCTTC	CASSQDSLYRNEQFF
TRBV19	TRBD1	few	TRBJ2-7	TGTGCCAGTAGTATAACCGGGACAGGGGGCTCCTACGAGCAGTACTTC	CASSITGTGGSYEQYF
TRBV4-1	TRBD2	.	TRBJ2-3	TGCGCCAGCAGCCTGCAGGGACTAGCGCGAGGGGATACGCAGTATTTT	CASSLQGLARGDTQYF
TRBV5-1	TRBD1	many	TRBJ1-1	TGCGCCAGCAGCCCAACTCAGACAGGGAGCACTGAAGCTTTCTTT	CASSPTQTGSTEAFF
TRBV20-1	.	many	TRBJ1-2	TGCAGTGCTAGTGGCTCAGGGGGCTACACCTTC	CSASGSGGYTF
TRBV5-6	TRBD1	.	TRBJ1-2	TGTGCCAGCAGTTCTCGACAGGGGAGGGCCTATGGCTACACCTTC	CASSSRQGRAYGYTF
TRBV20-1	TRBD1	few	TRBJ1-5	TGCAGTGCTAGAAACCCGGGACAGGGATACTATAGCAATCAGCCCCAGCATTTT	CSARNPGQGYYSNQPQHF
TRBV20-1	.	many	TRBJ2-1	TGCAGTGCTAGAGTGGCTACCTACAATGAGCAGTTCTTC	CSARVATYNEQFF